This T cell receptor beta chain was observed in a study of CD8+CD57+ T cells in acquired aplastic anemia. There are many counts of this clonotype. Germline CDR1 LNHDA, CDR2 SQIVND (reference sequence). Trimming left V 8 bases short and J 5 bases short, with 13 bases between. The CDR3 is 13 amino acids. Individuals selected for sequencing had exhibited CD8+CD57+ cell expansion on flow cytometry. Diagnosis of severe acquired aplastic anemia applied to all patients. Genomic DNA served as template for TCR beta VDJ and CDR3 profiling. TCRdb used MiXCR to reprocess the reads, holding one entry per CDR3 protein. Among about 200,000 distinct CDR3 sequences listed, around 49% were seen once.

V gene TRBV19 combines with J gene TRBJ2-1; D gene uncertain. The receptor was isolated from a human donor with aplastic anemia. Sequencing input: sorted CD4+, CD8+, or CD8+CD57+ T cells (not recorded which) from PBMCs. The CDR3 reads CASVGRANNEQFF. The CDR3 DNA is TGTGCCAGTGTCGGAAGGGCCAACAATGAGCAGTTCTTC.